This entry features one TCR beta chain sequence. The sample holds one count of this clone. Its antigen is still unknown. Base qualities are not recorded, but no much larger clone differs from it by a single base. Whole blood was collected in K2EDTA tubes by collaborating institutions according to the institutions' own protocols. For TCRbeta analysis, collaborators shipped samples in one of three forms: frozen whole blood, isolated PBMCs, or DNA extracted from either of those sample types. The data are from a study of blood T cell repertoires in COVID-19 (dated by TCRdb to 2019 to 2021). With regard to the full study: Collaborator samples came from the United States, Italy and Spain and covered acute and convalescent phases of COVID-19. The prospective study material was composed of cDNA or gDNA derived from T cells, B-cell-depleted T cells, or PBMCs. The dataset comprised deeply sampled blood TCRbeta repertoires from subjects exposed to, actively infected with, or recovered from COVID-19. The repertoires were released in a freely available public database meant as a resource for research on the immune response to SARS-CoV-2. The samples were drawn from the first 160 participants of the ongoing ImmuneRACE study and from 1,254 subjects provided by 6 global collaborators. Sample metadata almost always included a de-identified subject ID, COVID-19 status, age in years and sex. Where available, HLA class I and class II types were obtained from metadata supplied by the sample provider rather than from assay-based typing.

The immunoSEQ Assay, a bias-controlled multiplex PCR, was used to amplify TCRbeta CDR3 regions from genomic DNA. The study's own analysis went as follows. The number of nucleated cells in each sample was estimated by amplification of reference gene primers within the assay. To quantify the absolute abundance of each unique TCRbeta CDR3 rearrangement, sequence reads were collapsed and filtered. For each sample, productive Simpson clonality was calculated as the square root of Simpson's diversity index over productive rearrangements. Held by TCRdb, this immuneACCESS table contains in-frame sequences only and omits some clones. Under half of the omission traces to an unresolved V gene where checked; the cause of the rest is unknown. V and J calls and clone size are given by that table; D and trimming were obtained from the DNA. The sample table contains about 240,000 clones; only one count was recorded for about 79% of them. Of the sample, 9.6% is held by the ten largest clones.

Overall results and qualifications from the work: How much clinical and demographic metadata was included differed by source and by participant, and the metadata was provided uncurated.

The receptor's source is an elderly woman with acute or convalescent COVID-19. Sequenced: peripheral blood.

The nucleotide sequence is given as TGTGCCAGCAGCCGCGGGCACAGGGGGGACTATGGCTACACCTTC. It specifies CASSRGHRGDYGYTF. The V and J segments used are TRBV9 and TRBJ1-2, and 8 bases in between align with TRBD1. In the germline V gene, CDR1 corresponds to SGDLS and CDR2 to YYNGEE. The germline V end is reduced by 4 bases and the J end by 3 bases; junction bases left unmatched: 8. Including the terminal cysteine and phenylalanine, the CDR3 comprises 15 residues. Kept here is only the CDR3 DNA, which spans 45 bases and is read in frame from base 1.